The table lists the clone carrying this TCR beta chain with many counts. This sample stems from a study of T cells after yellow fever vaccination. Using its own MiXCR run on the 5' RACE reads, TCRdb lists one record per CDR3 protein. The sample includes 150,000 to 200,000 distinct CDR3 sequences, about 6.2% seen only once; the top ten take just under 3%. Germline V CDR1 and CDR2: SGHTA, FQGTGA. V was trimmed by 3 bases and J by 3 bases, leaving 10 bases between them. CDR3 length: 14 residues. The TCR sequence derives from a young man who received the YFV17D yellow fever vaccine. The V call is TRBV7-3, the J call TRBJ2-3; D perhaps matches TRBD1 (6 bases). The material was CD4+ T cells sorted from PBMCs, obtained on the day of the first yellow fever vaccination. This CDR3 reads CASSLGTMTDTQYF. In DNA, the CDR3 is TGTGCCAGCAGCTTGGGGACAATGACAGATACGCAGTATTTT. The variable domain in full, with the rest retrieved from reference TRBV7-3 and TRBJ2-3, is GAGVSQTPSNKVTEKGKYVELRCDPISGHTALYWYRQSLGQGPEFLIYFQGTGAADDSGLPNDRFFAVRPEGSVSTLKIQRTERGDSAVYLCASSLGTMTDTQYFGPGTRLTVL.